Below, 31 T cell receptor beta chains from the same sample are listed, as sequenced in a study of regulatory T cells in long-lasting Graves disease. Construction of TCR beta libraries relied on iRepertoire HTBI primers and on Arm-PCR targeting CDR3 regions. TCRdb re-called the multiplex PCR reads through MiXCR, storing one row per CDR3 protein. The sample lists 500,000 to 800,000 distinct CDR3 sequences, 25% to 30% seen once, with roughly 46% in the top ten. Time point given: persistent/refractory GD, antithyroid drugs over 5 years with positive TRAb. RNA extracted from PBMCs served as the sequencing template. The starting material was peripheral blood mononuclear cells (PBMCs), obtained when the disease was refractory, from a patient treated with antithyroid drugs. The receptors here all came from a female donor with Graves disease.

In its sample, this clonotype was seen a few times. CDR3 sequence (DNA): TGTGCCAGCAGCTTGAACAGGGGGATAAGCAATCAGCCCCAGCATTTT. It yields the protein CASSLNRGISNQPQHF. The chain links TRBV5-6 to TRBJ1-5; 8 nucleotides align to TRBD1. Trimming took 1 base from V and 1 from J; bases not matched to a gene: 4. Germline values: CDR1 SGHDT, CDR2 YYEEEE. The CDR3 contains 16 residues.

The chain couples TRBV10-3 to TRBJ2-7; no definite D call. This CDR3 comprises 14 residues. V was shortened by 10 bases and J by 6 bases, with 22 bases between the two germline ends. From germline, CDR1 is ENHRY and CDR2 SYGVKD. CDR3: CATSLEPKRGEQYF. The CDR3 nucleotides read TGTGCCACCAGCCTGGAACCAAAACGAGGCGAGCAGTACTTC.

This chain links TRBV7-2 with TRBJ2-7; TRBD2 aligns across 13 bases. The CDR3 totals 22 residues. Per germline, CDR1 SGHTA and CDR2 FQGNSA. With V trimmed by 5 bases and J by 0 bases, 22 bases remained unmatched. The CDR3 spells CASSTTSRDRGLAGPFSYEQYF. The CDR3 bases are TGTGCCAGCAGCACCACAAGCAGGGACAGGGGACTAGCGGGACCCTTCTCCTACGAGCAGTACTTC. The full variable domain, in which reference TRBV7-2 and TRBJ2-7 provide the parts outside the CDR3, is GAGVSQSPSNKVTEKGKDVELRCDPISGHTALYWYRQSLGQGLEFLIYFQGNSAPDKSGLPSDRFSAERTGGSVSTLTIQRTQQEDSAVYLCASSTTSRDRGLAGPFSYEQYFGPGTRLTVT.

J is TRBJ2-6 and V is TRBV28; D is uncertain. Germline CDR1 is MDHEN and CDR2 is SYDVKM. This CDR3 spans 16 amino acids. Trimming cost V 3 bases and J 0 bases, with 9 bases left between them. CDR3 protein: CASSFGFSSGANVLTF. CDR3 in DNA: TGTGCCAGCAGTTTCGGATTTTCCTCTGGGGCCAACGTCCTGACTTTC.

The chain carries TRBV19 and TRBJ1-1; D not resolved. Germline V CDR1 and CDR2: LNHDA, SQIVND (reference sequence). This CDR3 is 14 amino acids long. Trimming took 8 bases from V and 1 from J, leaving 14 bases between them. CDR3 nucleotide sequence: TGTGCCAGTGGATCGGGGATCTCGAACACTGAAGCTTTCTTT. Its translation: CASGSGISNTEAFF.

This clonotype was found a few times. This chain joins TRBV6-5 and TRBJ1-2, with TRBD1 matching 9 bases. Germline assignment: CDR1 MNHEY and CDR2 SVGAGI. With V trimmed by 4 bases and J by 4 bases, 13 bases remained unmatched. The CDR3 totals 17 residues. The CDR3 is CASSSQQGAIPLYGYTF. In DNA form, the CDR3 reads TGTGCCAGCAGTTCCCAACAGGGGGCAATACCCCTCTATGGCTACACCTTC.

The CDR3 region is CASSLYFSGTQDYEQYF. The CDR3 coding sequence is TGTGCCAGCAGCTTATACTTTAGTGGAACACAGGACTACGAGCAGTACTTC. The rearrangement joins TRBV11-2 to TRBJ2-7; maybe TRBD1 (5 bases). V was clipped by 2 bases and J by 3 bases, with 20 bases between them. The CDR3 has 17 amino acids. Germline V gene lookup returns CDR1 SGHAT and CDR2 FQNNGV.

This clonotype was counted between two and nine times. J is TRBJ1-5 and V is TRBV12-3 or TRBV12-4; D is uncertain. The germline V and J ends were trimmed by 1 base and 6 bases, with 10 bases remaining between them. There are 14 residues in the CDR3. The CDR3 sequence is CASSLDGMVQPQHF. The DNA for the CDR3 is TGTGCCAGCAGTTTAGACGGCATGGTTCAGCCCCAGCATTTT.

The sample holds one count of this clonotype. The CDR3 sequence: CASSSSRGGDQPQHF. In DNA form, the CDR3 reads TGTGCCAGCAGCAGCTCCAGGGGTGGGGATCAGCCCCAGCATTTT. The chain couples TRBV27 to TRBJ1-5, with D perhaps matching TRBD1 (6 bases). There are 15 residues in the CDR3. V lost 6 bases to trimming and J lost 5 bases, with 17 bases between them. Germline V CDR1 and CDR2: MNHEY, SMNVEV (reference sequence).

The chain employs TRBV18 and TRBJ1-1; perhaps TRBD1 as D (6 bases). CDR1 and CDR2 (germline): KGHSH, LQKENI. Trimming left V 3 bases short and J 1 base short, with 9 bases between. The CDR3 runs 14 residues. The CDR3 region has the DNA TGTGCCAGCTCACCCTCACAGGGGAACACTGAAGCTTTCTTT. This sequence encodes CASSPSQGNTEAFF.

Notes on this clonotype: This may be a read error: a much more frequent sequence differs by one nucleotide. V is TRBV20-1 and J is TRBJ2-5; D not certain. The CDR3 has 12 residues. The germline V gene encodes CDR1 DFQATT and CDR2 SNEGSKA (reference sequence). The CDR3 spells CSASLPEEAQYF. The CDR3 DNA sequence: TGCAGTGCTTCCCTCCCGGAAGAGGCCCAGTACTTC.

This chain uses TRBV19 with TRBJ1-5; tentative D call: TRBD1 (5 bases). The CDR3 covers 13 residues. Germline V CDR1 and CDR2: LNHDA, SQIVND (reference sequence). V shed 0 bases and J shed 5 bases, with 5 bases lying between them. The CDR3 DNA sequence: TGTGCCAGTAGTATAGAGGGGCATCAGCCCCAGCATTTT. Encoded protein: CASSIEGHQPQHF.

CDR3 in DNA: TGTGCCAGCCGCCTAGCCTCCGAGCAGTACTTC. It encodes CASRLASEQYF. This rearrangement joins TRBV6-1 to TRBJ2-7; a possible D gene is TRBD2 (5 bases). V lost 8 bases and J 6 bases, leaving 11 bases between the germline ends. This CDR3 has 11 amino acids. The germline V gene encodes CDR1 MNHNS and CDR2 SASEGT.

At least ten counts were recorded for this clonotype. This rearrangement joins TRBV6-9 to TRBJ1-2, with a tentative D call TRBD1 (6 bases). Trimming cost V 3 bases and J 4 bases, with 9 bases left between them. The CDR3 has 13 amino acids. Germline V gene lookup returns CDR1 MNHGY and CDR2 SVAAGI. This CDR3 reads CASSYSQGYGYTF. The CDR3 coding sequence is TGTGCCAGCAGTTACTCACAGGGCTATGGCTACACCTTC.

This chain connects TRBV4-1 to TRBJ2-7; TRBD1 aligns across 8 bases. The germline V gene has CDR1 MGHRA and CDR2 YSYEKL. CDR3 size: 15 residues. V trimming: 4 bases; J trimming: 2 bases; junction bases outside the gene matches: 7. CDR3 coding DNA: TGCGCCAGCAGCCGAGTTGGGACAGGAACCTACGAGCAGTACTTC. Translating it yields CASSRVGTGTYEQYF.

The rearrangement links TRBV5-1 to TRBJ1-2; D unclear. The CDR3 length is 14 residues. Germline V gives CDR1 SGHRS, CDR2 YFSETQ. Trimming removed 0 bases from V and 2 bases from J, with 8 bases in between. CDR3 coding DNA: TGCGCCAGCAGCTTGGACACCCGAAACTATGGCTACACCTTC. Translated, it gives CASSLDTRNYGYTF.

In its sample, this clonotype was seen many times. This chain connects TRBV27 to TRBJ2-7; perhaps TRBD1 as D (6 bases). V was cut by 3 bases and J by 4 bases, with 16 bases left in between. Germline CDR1 reads MNHEY; CDR2 reads SMNVEV (reference sequence). CDR3 size: 15 residues. CDR3 region: CASSLSRDKKYEQYF. Written as DNA, the CDR3 is TGTGCCAGCAGTTTGAGCCGGGACAAAAAGTACGAGCAGTACTTC.

There are a few counts of this clonotype. The V and J genes are TRBV12-3 or TRBV12-4 and TRBJ2-7, with D perhaps TRBD2 (5 bases). CDR3 length: 15 residues. Trimming left V 0 bases short and J 9 bases short, with 18 bases between. The CDR3 spells CASSLAGPDIEGQYF. CDR3 DNA sequence: TGTGCCAGCAGTTTAGCTGGGCCCGACATCGAGGGGCAGTACTTC.

This clonotype came up many times. The V gene is TRBV11-2, the J gene TRBJ1-4; TRBD1 might be the D (6 bases). Germline V gene lookup returns CDR1 SGHAT and CDR2 FQNNGV. This CDR3 region has 16 residues. Trimming took 2 bases from V and 5 from J, leaving 15 bases between them. For the CDR3, the DNA is TGTGCCAGCAGCTTATTGGACAGTCTCGGGAATGAAAAACTGTTTTTT. Its protein product is CASSLLDSLGNEKLFF.

The rearrangement uses TRBV28 and TRBJ1-1; D might be TRBD1 (6 bases). Trimming cost V 4 bases and J 0 bases, with 18 bases left between them. The CDR3 is 17 amino acids. CDR1 is MDHEN and CDR2 is SYDVKM in the germline V gene. The CDR3 sequence: CASSYPFPRGMNTEAFF. In nucleotides, the CDR3 is TGTGCCAGCAGTTACCCTTTCCCCAGGGGCATGAACACTGAAGCTTTCTTT. The entire variable domain, with the rest obtained from reference TRBV28 and TRBJ1-1, is as follows: DVKVTQSSRYLVKRTGEKVFLECVQDMDHENMFWYRQDPGLGLRLIYFSYDVKMKEKGDIPEGYSVSREKKERFSLILESASTNQTSMYLCASSYPFPRGMNTEAFFGQGTRLTVV.

Only one count was recorded for this clonotype. The genes are TRBV25-1 and TRBJ2-7; D is perhaps TRBD2 (5 bases). The CDR3 runs to 13 residues. The germline V gene encodes CDR1 MGHDK and CDR2 SYGVNS. Trimming shortened V by 7 bases and J by 3 bases, and 13 bases separated the two germline ends. CDR3 sequence: CASISSRHYEQYF. In DNA form, the CDR3 reads TGTGCCAGCATTTCTAGCCGACACTACGAGCAGTACTTC.

The gene calls are TRBV29-1 and TRBJ1-2, with D perhaps TRBD1 (5 bases). Germline V gives CDR1 SQVTM, CDR2 ANQGSEA. Between the trimmed V and J ends, which lost 5 bases and 8 bases, there was a span of 18 bases. The CDR3 has 13 amino acids. Here the CDR3 DNA reads TGCAGCGTTCCGGGGCCCCGCAACTCAGGCTACACCTTC. Its translation: CSVPGPRNSGYTF.

CDR3 in amino acids: CSAGQGAGGETQYF. Written as DNA, the CDR3 is TGCAGTGCTGGACAGGGCGCCGGAGGGGAGACCCAGTACTTC. The chain uses TRBV20-1 and TRBJ2-5, with TRBD1 matching over 8 bases. The CDR3 spans 14 residues. The V and J ends lost 5 bases and 5 bases, in that order; junction bases with no gene match: 10. CDR1 and CDR2 (germline): DFQATT, SNEGSKA (reference sequence).

This clonotype was seen ten or more times. The chain combines TRBV2 with TRBJ2-5; 7 nucleotides line up with TRBD1. Germline values: CDR1 SNHLY, CDR2 FYNNEI. This CDR3 spans 12 amino acids. Unmatched junction bases numbered 5, after V lost 6 bases and J lost 7 bases. The CDR3 DNA reads TGTGCCAGCAGAGGACAGGTCGCGACCCAGTACTTC. Amino acids: CASRGQVATQYF.

This clonotype was counted a few times. The V gene is TRBV28, the J gene TRBJ1-5; the D is unclear. Germline lookup yields CDR1 MDHEN and CDR2 SYDVKM. This CDR3 has 14 residues. Trimming stripped 3 bases from V and 4 bases from J, with 10 bases between. In nucleotides, the CDR3 is TGTGCCAGCAGTTTTTCGACCTTAAATCAGCCCCAGCATTTT. It encodes CASSFSTLNQPQHF.

As regards this clonotype: A read error may explain this, as a much larger clone is one base away. The final CDR3 position lacks the conserved phenylalanine or tryptophan, pointing to a likely read error. The chain uses TRBV11-3 and TRBJ1-6; 7 positions match TRBD1. After removal of 5 bases from V and 14 bases from J, the junction contained 6 bases not matched to a gene. The CDR3 is 12 amino acids. Germline V CDR1 and CDR2: SGHNT, YENEEA. CDR3 region: CASSLPGGTLHL. Here the CDR3 DNA reads TGTGCCAGCAGCCTCCCAGGGGGGACCCTCCACCTT.

V is TRBV29-1 and J is TRBJ2-7, with TRBD2 matching 8 bases. The trim removed 7 bases at V and 5 bases at J, leaving 7 bases unmatched. CDR1 is SQVTM and CDR2 is ANQGSEA in the germline V gene. The CDR3 runs to 12 residues. The CDR3 bases are TGCAGCGGGGGGACTAGTTCCCACGAGCAGTACTTC. Its protein is CSGGTSSHEQYF.

Ten or more counts support this clonotype. CDR3 sequence reads: CASSYGESYEQYF. The CDR3 DNA reads as TGTGCCAGCAGTTATGGGGAATCTTACGAGCAGTACTTC. The J gene is TRBJ2-7, the V gene TRBV6-9; D gene unclear. Germline CDR1 MNHGY, CDR2 SVAAGI. This CDR3 comprises 13 residues. The V gene lost 2 bases and the J gene lost 4 bases, with 9 bases spanning the gap.

This clonotype was recorded many times. The rearrangement links TRBV28 to TRBJ2-5; 9 bases line up with TRBD2. The trim removed 8 bases at V and 1 base at J, leaving 2 bases unmatched. This CDR3 is built from 13 residues. Germline V gives CDR1 MDHEN, CDR2 SYDVKM. CDR3 DNA: TGTGCCAGCCAGCGGGGGGTCCAAGAGACCCAGTACTTC. Its translation is CASQRGVQETQYF.

The rearrangement uses TRBV20-1 and TRBJ1-1; 7 bases align to TRBD1. The J segment lost 5 bases and the V segment lost 1 base, leaving 4 bases of the junction unmatched. The CDR3 has 13 amino acids. CDR1 is DFQATT and CDR2 is SNEGSKA in the germline V gene (reference sequence). As DNA, the CDR3 is TGCAGTGCTAGAGGACAGGGTGAGACTGAAGCTTTCTTT. This encodes CSARGQGETEAFF.

This clonotype was found many times. This sequence joins TRBV28 and TRBJ1-6, with D possibly matching TRBD1 (6 bases). V was cut by 6 bases and J by 7 bases, with 16 bases left in between. The CDR3 is 15 amino acids. Germline lookup yields CDR1 MDHEN and CDR2 SYDVKM. CDR3 sequence (DNA): TGTGCCAGCAGCAGTGCAGGGGATCGAAATTCACCCCTCCACTTT. Its translation is CASSSAGDRNSPLHF.